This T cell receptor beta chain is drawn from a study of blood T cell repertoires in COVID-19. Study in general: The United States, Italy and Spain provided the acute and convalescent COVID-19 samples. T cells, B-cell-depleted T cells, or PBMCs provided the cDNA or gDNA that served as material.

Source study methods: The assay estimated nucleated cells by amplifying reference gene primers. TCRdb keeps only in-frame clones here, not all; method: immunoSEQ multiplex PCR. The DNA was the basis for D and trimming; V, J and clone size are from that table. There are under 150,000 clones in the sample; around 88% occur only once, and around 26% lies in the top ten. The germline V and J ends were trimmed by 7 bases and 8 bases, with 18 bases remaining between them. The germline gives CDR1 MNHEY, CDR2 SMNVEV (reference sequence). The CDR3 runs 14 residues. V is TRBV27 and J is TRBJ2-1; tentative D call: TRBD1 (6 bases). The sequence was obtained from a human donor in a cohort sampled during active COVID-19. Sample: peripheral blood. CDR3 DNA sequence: TGTGCCAGCACAGGGGACACTGTGGGAGATGAGCAGTTCTTC. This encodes CASTGDTVGDEQFF.